The sequence of this T cell receptor (beta chain) was determined in a study of blood T cell repertoires in COVID-19. Study-wide context: Material from acute and convalescent COVID-19 was sourced from the United States, Italy and Spain. The analysed material was cDNA or gDNA that came from T cells, B-cell-depleted T cells, or PBMCs.

Clinical histories supplied by participants themselves formed the basis of cohort assignment. CDR1 is SGHKS and CDR2 is YYEKEE in the germline V gene (reference sequence). This CDR3 contains 15 residues. V was pared by 0 bases and J by 4 bases, with 13 bases between. In the original analysis: The assay estimated nucleated cells by amplifying reference gene primers. Profiled with immunoSEQ multiplex PCR; TCRdb holds only in-frame clones, not every one. V, J and clone size derive from that table, while D and trimming were established from the DNA sequence. The sample consists of roughly 400,000 clones, more than 75% of them appearing once.

The chain recombines TRBV5-5 with TRBJ1-1; D ambiguous. Specimen: PBMCs or T cells enriched from blood (not recorded which). The sequence was obtained from a woman between 45 and 60 years old who had recovered from COVID-19. CDR3 coding DNA: TGTGCCAGCAGCTTGGTTGAGGCCTTTGGCACTGAAGCTTTCTTT. It specifies CASSLVEAFGTEAFF.